This passage covers 6 T cell receptor beta chains from one sample sequenced in a study of CD8+ T cells in alopecia areata. TCR sequencing used cDNA made by reverse transcription of extracted RNA. Sequenced by immunoSEQ multiplex PCR; TCRdb stores in-frame clones only, minus some. The sample holds some 120,000 clones, 50% to 75% seen once. Sample treatment: oral pan-JAK inhibitor, 5-10 mg twice daily. Here the sequenced sample was CD8+ T cells sorted from blood, taken at week 24, from a patient treated with tofacitinib. The source of these receptors is a human donor with alopecia areata.

V and J are TRBV6-6 and TRBJ2-5; D is perhaps TRBD2 (5 bases). Trimming pared 5 bases from V and 4 bases from J, leaving 17 bases between. The CDR3 contains 15 residues. Germline V gene lookup returns CDR1 MNHNY and CDR2 SVGAGI (reference sequence). CDR3 protein: CASSDIEGMRETQYF. Written as DNA, the CDR3 is TGTGCCAGCAGTGACATCGAGGGAATGCGAGAGACCCAGTACTTC.

This clone has only a few counts. The genes are TRBV6-5 and TRBJ1-1; D is undetermined. Trimming cost V 6 bases and J 1 base, with 6 bases left between them. CDR3 size: 12 residues. Germline CDR1 reads MNHEY; CDR2 reads SVGAGI. The CDR3 here is CASREANTEAFF. As DNA, the CDR3 is TGTGCCAGCAGGGAGGCGAACACTGAAGCTTTCTTT.

This chain links TRBV30 with TRBJ1-6; D unclear. Germline V lookup: CDR1 GTSNPN, CDR2 SVGIG (reference sequence). V was clipped by 0 bases and J by 6 bases, with 12 bases between them. This CDR3 region has 15 residues. This CDR3 is CAWSVEDLLNSPLHF. The CDR3 nucleotides read TGTGCCTGGAGTGTAGAGGACCTGCTTAATTCACCCCTCCACTTT.

The chain uses TRBV5-6 and TRBJ1-1; weak D call: TRBD1 (5 bases). The CDR3 has 15 residues. V was cut by 4 bases and J by 4 bases, with 17 bases left in between. Germline V gives CDR1 SGHDT, CDR2 YYEEEE. CDR3 nucleotides: TGTGCCAGCAGCGGTATGGACGCAACAGGCACTGAAGCTTTCTTT. Its protein product is CASSGMDATGTEAFF.

The rearrangement uses TRBV21-1 and TRBJ1-5; TRBD1 is taken as the D call from the table, unchecked against the DNA. TRBV21-1 is a pseudogene. This CDR3 is built from 15 residues. The CDR3 DNA is TGTGCCAGCACCAGACAGGGCAATAGCAATCAGCCCCAGCATTTT. Protein sequence: CASTRQGNSNQPQHF.

This clone was counted only a few times. The chain carries TRBV5-1 and TRBJ2-7; D not certain. The CDR3 runs 14 residues. Germline values: CDR1 SGHRS, CDR2 YFSETQ. V was cut by 0 bases and J by 5 bases, with 12 bases left in between. In DNA, the CDR3 is TGCGCCAGCAGCTTGGAGCTAAATGGCCACGAGCAGTACTTC. It yields the protein CASSLELNGHEQYF.